The T cell receptor (beta chain) under discussion was sequenced for a study of CD8+ T cells in alopecia areata. Overall study findings and caveats: Scalp clonality, along with expanded CD8+ clones among the top 100, was significantly decreased by tofacitinib.

Treatment described: oral pan-JAK inhibitor, 5-10 mg twice daily. Extraction and reverse transcription of RNA yielded cDNA as the sequencing template. This table comes from immunoSEQ multiplex PCR, and its TCRdb copy is limited to in-frame clones, with some not included. This sample yields around 200,000 clones, of which under 70% are seen a single time; 4% to 5% belongs to the top ten. The CDR3 has 14 amino acids. CDR1 SGHTA and CDR2 FQGNSA come from the germline V gene. Trimming cost V 5 bases and J 6 bases; bases outside gene matches: 7. Of note for this clone: Its target is unknown.

Sample: CD4+ T cells sorted from blood, taken at week 4, from a patient treated with tofacitinib. This sequence joins TRBV7-2 and TRBJ1-2; 9 nucleotides line up with TRBD1. The sequence came from a human donor with alopecia areata. CDR3 nucleotides: TGTGCCAGCAGCGCCCGACAGGGGGTAGATGGCTACACCTTC. Amino acids: CASSARQGVDGYTF.